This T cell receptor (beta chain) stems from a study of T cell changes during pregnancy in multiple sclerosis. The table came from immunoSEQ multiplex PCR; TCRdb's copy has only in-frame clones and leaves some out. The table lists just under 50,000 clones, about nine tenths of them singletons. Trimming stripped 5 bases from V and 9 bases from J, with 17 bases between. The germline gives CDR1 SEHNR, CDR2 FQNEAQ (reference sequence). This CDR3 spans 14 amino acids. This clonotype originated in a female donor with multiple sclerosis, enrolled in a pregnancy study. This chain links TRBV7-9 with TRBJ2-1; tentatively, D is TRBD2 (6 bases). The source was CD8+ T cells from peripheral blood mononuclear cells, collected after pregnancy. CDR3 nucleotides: TGTGCCAGCAGCACCCCTGTGGGGCGGGGTGAGCAGTTCTTC. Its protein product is CASSTPVGRGEQFF.